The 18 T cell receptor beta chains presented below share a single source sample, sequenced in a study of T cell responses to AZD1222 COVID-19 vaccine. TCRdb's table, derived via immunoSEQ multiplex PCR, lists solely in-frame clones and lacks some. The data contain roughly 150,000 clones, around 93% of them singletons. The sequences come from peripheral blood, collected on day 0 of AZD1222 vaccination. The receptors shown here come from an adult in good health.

CDR3 nucleotides: TGTGCCAGTAGTATGATGAGAGCACATGTAACATACAATGAGCAGTTCTTC. This codes for CASSMMRAHVTYNEQFF. The chain is built from TRBV19 and TRBJ2-1; no clear D. The CDR3 is 17 amino acids. Germline V lookup: CDR1 LNHDA, CDR2 SQIVND (reference sequence). The V gene lost 3 bases and the J gene lost 4 bases, with 19 bases spanning the gap.

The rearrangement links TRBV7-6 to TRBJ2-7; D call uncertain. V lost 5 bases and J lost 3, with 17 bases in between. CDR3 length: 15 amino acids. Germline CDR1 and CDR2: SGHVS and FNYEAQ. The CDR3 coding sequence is TGTGCCAGCAGCGCCGGGTCTACCAACAACTACGAGCAGTACTTC. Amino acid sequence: CASSAGSTNNYEQYF.

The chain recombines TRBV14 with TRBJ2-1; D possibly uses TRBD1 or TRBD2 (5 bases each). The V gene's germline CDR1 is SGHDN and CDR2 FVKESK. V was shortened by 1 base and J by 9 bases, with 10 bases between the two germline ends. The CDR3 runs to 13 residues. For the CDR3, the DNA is TGTGCCAGCAGCCAAGTTATGAGGGGTGAGCAGTTCTTC. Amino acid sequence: CASSQVMRGEQFF. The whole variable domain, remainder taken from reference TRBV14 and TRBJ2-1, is EAGVTQFPSHSVIEKGQTVTLRCDPISGHDNLYWYRRVMGKEIKFLLHFVKESKQDESGMPNNRFLAERTGGTYSTLKVQPAELEDSGVYFCASSQVMRGEQFFGPGTRLTVL.

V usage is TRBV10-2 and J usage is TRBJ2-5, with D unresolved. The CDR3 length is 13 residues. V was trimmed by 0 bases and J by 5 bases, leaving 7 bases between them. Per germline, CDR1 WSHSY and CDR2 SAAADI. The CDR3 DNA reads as TGCGCCAGCAGTGAGTCCATAAGGGAGACCCAGTACTTC. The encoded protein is CASSESIRETQYF.

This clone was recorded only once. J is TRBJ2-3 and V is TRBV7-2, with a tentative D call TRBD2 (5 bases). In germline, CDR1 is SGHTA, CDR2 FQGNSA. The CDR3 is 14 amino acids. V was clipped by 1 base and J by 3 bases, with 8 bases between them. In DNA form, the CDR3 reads TGTGCCAGCAGCTTAGAATCGGGGACAGATACGCAGTATTTT. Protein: CASSLESGTDTQYF.

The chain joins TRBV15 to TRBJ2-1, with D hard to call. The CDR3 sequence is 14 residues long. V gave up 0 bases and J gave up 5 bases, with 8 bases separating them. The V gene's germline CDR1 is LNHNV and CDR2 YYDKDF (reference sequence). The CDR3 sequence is CATSRENSHNEQFF. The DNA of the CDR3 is TGTGCCACCAGCAGAGAGAACAGTCACAATGAGCAGTTCTTC. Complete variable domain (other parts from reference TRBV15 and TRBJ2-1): DAMVIQNPRYQVTQFGKPVTLSCSQTLNHNVMYWYQQKSSQAPKLLFHYYDKDFNNEADTPDNFQSRRPNTSFCFLDIRSPGLGDTAMYLCATSRENSHNEQFFGPGTRLTVL.

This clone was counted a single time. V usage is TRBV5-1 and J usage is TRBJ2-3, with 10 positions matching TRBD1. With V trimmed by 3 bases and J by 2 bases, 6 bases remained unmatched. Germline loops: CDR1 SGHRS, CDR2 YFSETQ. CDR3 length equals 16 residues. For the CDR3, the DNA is TGCGCCAGCAGCTCCGGGGACAGGGGTCCCACAGATACGCAGTATTTT. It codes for CASSSGDRGPTDTQYF.

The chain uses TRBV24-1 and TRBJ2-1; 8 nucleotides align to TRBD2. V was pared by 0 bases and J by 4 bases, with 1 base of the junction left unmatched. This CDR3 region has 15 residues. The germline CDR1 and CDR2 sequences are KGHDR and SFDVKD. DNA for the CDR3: TGTGCCACCAGTGATTTGGCGGGGGGATACAATGAGCAGTTCTTC. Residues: CATSDLAGGYNEQFF.

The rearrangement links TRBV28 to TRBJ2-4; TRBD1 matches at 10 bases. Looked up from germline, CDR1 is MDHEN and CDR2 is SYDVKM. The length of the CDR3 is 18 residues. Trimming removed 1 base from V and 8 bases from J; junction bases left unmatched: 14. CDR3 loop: CASSLFSGQGKLYYIQYF. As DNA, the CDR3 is TGTGCCAGCAGTTTATTCTCGGGACAGGGGAAGTTGTATTACATTCAGTACTTC.

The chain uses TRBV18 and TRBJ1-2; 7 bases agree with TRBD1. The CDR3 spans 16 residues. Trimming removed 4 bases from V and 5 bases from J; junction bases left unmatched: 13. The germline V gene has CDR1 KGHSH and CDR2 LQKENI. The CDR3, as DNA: TGTGCCAGCTCACTTACCGACTCCGACAGGGATTATGGCTACACCTTC. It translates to CASSLTDSDRDYGYTF.

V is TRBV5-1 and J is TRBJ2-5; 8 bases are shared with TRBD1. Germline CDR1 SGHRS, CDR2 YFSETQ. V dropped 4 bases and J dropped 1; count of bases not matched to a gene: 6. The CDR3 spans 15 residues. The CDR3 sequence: CASSPRTGSQETQYF. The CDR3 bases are TGCGCCAGCAGCCCTAGGACAGGGTCCCAAGAGACCCAGTACTTC.

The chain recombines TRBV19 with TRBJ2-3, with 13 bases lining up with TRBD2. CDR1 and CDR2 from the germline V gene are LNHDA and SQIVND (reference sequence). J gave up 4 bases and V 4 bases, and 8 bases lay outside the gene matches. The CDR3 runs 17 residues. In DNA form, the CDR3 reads TGTGCCAGTAGTACGGGACTAGCGGGACAAGGGCCAGATACGCAGTATTTT. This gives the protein CASSTGLAGQGPDTQYF.

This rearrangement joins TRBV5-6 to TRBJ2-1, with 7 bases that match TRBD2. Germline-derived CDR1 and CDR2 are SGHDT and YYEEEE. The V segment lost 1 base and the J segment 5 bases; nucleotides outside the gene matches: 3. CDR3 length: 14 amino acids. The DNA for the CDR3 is TGTGCCAGCAGCTTGAAACTAGCGCACAATGAGCAGTTCTTC. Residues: CASSLKLAHNEQFF.

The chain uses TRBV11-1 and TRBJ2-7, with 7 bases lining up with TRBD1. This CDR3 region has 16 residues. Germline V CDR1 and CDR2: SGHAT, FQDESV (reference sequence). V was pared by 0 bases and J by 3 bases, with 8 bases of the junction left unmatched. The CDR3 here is CASSLAGAGGFYEQYF. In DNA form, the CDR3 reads TGTGCCAGCAGCTTAGCGGGGGCAGGGGGTTTCTACGAGCAGTACTTC.

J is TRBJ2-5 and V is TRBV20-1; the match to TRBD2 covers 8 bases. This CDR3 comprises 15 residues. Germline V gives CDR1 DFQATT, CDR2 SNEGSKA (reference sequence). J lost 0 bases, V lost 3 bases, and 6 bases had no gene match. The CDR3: CSASDGGGYQETQYF. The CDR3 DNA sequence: TGCAGTGCTAGTGATGGCGGGGGGTACCAAGAGACCCAGTACTTC.

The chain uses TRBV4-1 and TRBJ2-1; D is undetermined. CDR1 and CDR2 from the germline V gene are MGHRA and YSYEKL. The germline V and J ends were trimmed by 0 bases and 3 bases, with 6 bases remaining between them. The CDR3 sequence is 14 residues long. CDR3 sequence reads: CASSQDTVYNEQFF. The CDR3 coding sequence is TGCGCCAGCAGCCAAGACACAGTCTACAATGAGCAGTTCTTC.

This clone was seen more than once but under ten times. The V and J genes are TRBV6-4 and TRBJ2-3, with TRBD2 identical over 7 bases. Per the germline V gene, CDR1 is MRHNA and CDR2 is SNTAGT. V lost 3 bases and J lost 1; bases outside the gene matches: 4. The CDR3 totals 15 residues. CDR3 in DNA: TGTGCCAGCAGTGAAGAACGGGGGGGCACAGATACGCAGTATTTT. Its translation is CASSEERGGTDTQYF.

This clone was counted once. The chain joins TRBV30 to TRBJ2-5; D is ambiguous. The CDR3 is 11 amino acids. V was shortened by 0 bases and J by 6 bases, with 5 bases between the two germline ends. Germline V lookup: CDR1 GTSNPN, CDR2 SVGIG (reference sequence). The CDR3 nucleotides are TGTGCCTGGAGTGTACTCCAGACCCAGTACTTC. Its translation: CAWSVLQTQYF.